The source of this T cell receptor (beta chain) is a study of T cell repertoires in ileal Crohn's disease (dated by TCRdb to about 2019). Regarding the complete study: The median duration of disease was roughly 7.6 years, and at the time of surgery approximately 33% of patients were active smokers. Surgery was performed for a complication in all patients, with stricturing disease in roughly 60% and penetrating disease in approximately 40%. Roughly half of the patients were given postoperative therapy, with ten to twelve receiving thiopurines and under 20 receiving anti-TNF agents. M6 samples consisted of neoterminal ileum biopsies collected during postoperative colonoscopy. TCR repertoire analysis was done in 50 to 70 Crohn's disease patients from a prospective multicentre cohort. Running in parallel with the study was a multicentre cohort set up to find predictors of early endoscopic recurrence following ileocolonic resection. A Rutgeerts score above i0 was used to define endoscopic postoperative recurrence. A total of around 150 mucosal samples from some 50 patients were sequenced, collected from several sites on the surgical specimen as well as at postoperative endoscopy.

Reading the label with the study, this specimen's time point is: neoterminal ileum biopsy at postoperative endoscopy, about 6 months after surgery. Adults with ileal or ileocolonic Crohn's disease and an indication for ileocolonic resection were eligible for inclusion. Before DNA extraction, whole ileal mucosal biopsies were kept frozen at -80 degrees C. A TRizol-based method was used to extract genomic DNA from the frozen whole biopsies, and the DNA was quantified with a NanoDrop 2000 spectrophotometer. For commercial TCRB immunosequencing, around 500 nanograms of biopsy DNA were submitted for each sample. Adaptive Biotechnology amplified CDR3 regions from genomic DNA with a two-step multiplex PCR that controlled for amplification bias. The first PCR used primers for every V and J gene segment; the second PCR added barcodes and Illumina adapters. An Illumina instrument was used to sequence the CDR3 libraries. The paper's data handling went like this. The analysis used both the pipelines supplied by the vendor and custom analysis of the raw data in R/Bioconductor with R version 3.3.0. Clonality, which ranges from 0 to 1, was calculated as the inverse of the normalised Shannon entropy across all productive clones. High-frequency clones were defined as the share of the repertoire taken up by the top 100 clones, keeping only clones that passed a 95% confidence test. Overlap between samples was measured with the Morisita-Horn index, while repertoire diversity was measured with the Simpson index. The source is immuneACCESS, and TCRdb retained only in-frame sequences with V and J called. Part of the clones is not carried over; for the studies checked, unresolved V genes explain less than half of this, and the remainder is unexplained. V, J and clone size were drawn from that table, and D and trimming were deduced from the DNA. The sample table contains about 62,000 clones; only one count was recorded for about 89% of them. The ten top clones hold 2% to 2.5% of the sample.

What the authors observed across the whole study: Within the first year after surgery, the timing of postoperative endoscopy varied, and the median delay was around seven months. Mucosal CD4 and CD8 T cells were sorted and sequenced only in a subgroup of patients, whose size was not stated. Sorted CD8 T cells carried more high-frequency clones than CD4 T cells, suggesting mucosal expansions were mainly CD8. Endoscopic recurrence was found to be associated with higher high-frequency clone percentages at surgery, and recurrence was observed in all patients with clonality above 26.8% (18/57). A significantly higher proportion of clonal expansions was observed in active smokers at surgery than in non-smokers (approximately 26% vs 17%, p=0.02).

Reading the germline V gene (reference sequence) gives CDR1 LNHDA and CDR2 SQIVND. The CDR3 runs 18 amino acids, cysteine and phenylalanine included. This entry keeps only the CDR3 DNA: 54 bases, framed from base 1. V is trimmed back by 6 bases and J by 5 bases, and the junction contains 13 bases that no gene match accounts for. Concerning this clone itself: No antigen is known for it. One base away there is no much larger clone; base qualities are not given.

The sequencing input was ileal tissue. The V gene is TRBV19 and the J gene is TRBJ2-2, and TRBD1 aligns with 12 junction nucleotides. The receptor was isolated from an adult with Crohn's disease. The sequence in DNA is TGTGCCAGTAGGGTAACCTCCGGGACAGGGGGCCGGACCGGGGAGCTGTTTTTT. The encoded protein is CASRVTSGTGGRTGELFF.